Shown below are 9 T cell receptor beta chains from a single sample sequenced in a study of blood T cell repertoires in COVID-19. Libraries were prepared by immunoSEQ multiplex PCR; TCRdb keeps only in-frame clonotypes and omits some of them. The sample records under 350,000 clones, 80% to 90% being singletons. The sample comprised PBMCs or T cells enriched from blood (not recorded which). These receptors all stem from a woman aged 40 to 50 with acute COVID-19.

V and J are TRBV15 and TRBJ1-1; D is unresolved. The germline V gene has CDR1 LNHNV and CDR2 YYDKDF (reference sequence). The CDR3 covers 15 residues. The V and J ends lost 6 bases and 0 bases respectively, with 14 bases between them. The CDR3 nucleotides are TGTGCCACCAGAGGCGAGGGTAAAGTGAACACTGAAGCTTTCTTT. Protein sequence: CATRGEGKVNTEAFF.

As concerns this clone: An end of the junction does not agree with germline; a read error may underlie this. In DNA, the CDR3 is TGTGCCGGCAGCTTAGGACAGGGCCCACAAGAGACCCAGTACTTC. Encoded protein: CAGSLGQGPQETQYF. The chain carries TRBV7-3 and TRBJ2-5; 8 bases fit TRBD1. The CDR3 runs 15 residues. From germline, CDR1 is SGHTA and CDR2 FQGTGA. The full variable domain, with the rest looked up from reference TRBV7-3 and TRBJ2-5, is GAGVSQTPSNKVTEKGKYVELRCDPISGHTALYWYRQSLGQGPEFLIYFQGTGAADDSGLPNDRFFAVRPEGSVSTLKIQRTERGDSAVYLCAGSLGQGPQETQYFGPGTRLLVL.

V is TRBV25-1 and J is TRBJ1-4; possible D gene TRBD1, 6 bases. Germline CDR1 MGHDK, CDR2 SYGVNS. The CDR3 length is 16 residues. The V gene lost 3 bases and the J gene lost 7 bases, with 18 bases spanning the gap. The CDR3 nucleotides are TGTGCCAGCAGTGAGCGAACAGGGTCAATTCGTGAAAAACTGTTTTTT. This encodes CASSERTGSIREKLFF.

In this sample, this clone turned up once. The chain couples TRBV28 to TRBJ1-1; TRBD1 matches 7 bases. From germline, CDR1 is MDHEN and CDR2 SYDVKM. V was clipped by 5 bases and J by 8 bases; unmatched bases: 14. CDR3 length equals 15 residues. CDR3 in DNA: TGTGCCAGCAGTCCCCCGACAGGGACGGTAGGGGAAGCTTTCTTT. This translates into CASSPPTGTVGEAFF.

The chain has TRBV7-2 and TRBJ1-4; TRBD1 aligns across 9 bases. The CDR3 has 16 amino acids. Unmatched junction bases numbered 4, after V lost 5 bases and J lost 0 bases. Germline V CDR1 and CDR2: SGHTA, FQGNSA. The CDR3 sequence is CASSAGTGTTNEKLFF. The CDR3 nucleotides read TGTGCCAGCAGCGCCGGGACAGGGACAACTAATGAAAAACTGTTTTTT. Combining the CDR3 with reference TRBV7-2 and TRBJ1-4 gives the whole variable domain GAGVSQSPSNKVTEKGKDVELRCDPISGHTALYWYRQSLGQGLEFLIYFQGNSAPDKSGLPSDRFSAERTGGSVSTLTIQRTQQEDSAVYLCASSAGTGTTNEKLFFGSGTQLSVL.

The chain recombines TRBV19 with TRBJ2-7; D gene ambiguous. Germline CDR1 reads LNHDA; CDR2 reads SQIVND (reference sequence). This CDR3 is 16 amino acids long. V shed 6 bases and J shed 4 bases, with 22 bases lying between them. CDR3 residues: CASRSRSRASNYEQYF. The CDR3 DNA follows: TGTGCCAGTAGATCTCGGAGCCGCGCATCTAATTACGAGCAGTACTTC. The full variable domain, in which reference TRBV19 and TRBJ2-7 provide the parts outside the CDR3, is DGGITQSPKYLFRKEGQNVTLSCEQNLNHDAMYWYRQDPGQGLRLIYYSQIVNDFQKGDIAEGYSVSREKKESFPLTVTSAQKNPTAFYLCASRSRSRASNYEQYFGPGTRLTVT.

This rearrangement joins TRBV7-9 to TRBJ1-1; D unresolved. The CDR3 has 16 residues. Germline V gene sequence: CDR1 SEHNR, CDR2 FQNEAQ (reference sequence). Deletions cut 5 bases from V and 0 bases from J, with 16 bases between. In DNA, the CDR3 is TGTGCCAGCAGCCAGTACGGCCTACTATTGAACACTGAAGCTTTCTTT. This codes for CASSQYGLLLNTEAFF. Full variable domain (remainder filled in from reference TRBV7-9 and TRBJ1-1): DTGVSQNPRHKITKRGQNVTFRCDPISEHNRLYWYRQTLGQGPEFLTYFQNEAQLEKSRLLSDRFSAERPKGSFSTLEIQRTEQGDSAMYLCASSQYGLLLNTEAFFGQGTRLTVV.

This sequence joins TRBV19 and TRBJ2-1; possibly TRBD1 for D (6 bases). In germline, CDR1 is LNHDA, CDR2 SQIVND (reference sequence). The CDR3 loop spans 15 amino acids. V was cut by 6 bases and J by 3 bases, with 15 bases left in between. CDR3 sequence: CASSSDRNGYNEQFF. CDR3 nucleotides: TGTGCCAGTAGCAGCGACAGGAACGGCTACAATGAGCAGTTCTTC.

The CDR3 protein is CASSFTGEWETQYF. Here the CDR3 DNA reads TGTGCCAGCAGTTTTACGGGGGAGTGGGAGACCCAGTACTTC. This sequence joins TRBV27 and TRBJ2-5, with D perhaps TRBD2 (6 bases). The CDR3 extends over 14 amino acids. Trimming took 3 bases from V and 5 from J, leaving 13 bases between them. Germline V gene sequence: CDR1 MNHEY, CDR2 SMNVEV (reference sequence).